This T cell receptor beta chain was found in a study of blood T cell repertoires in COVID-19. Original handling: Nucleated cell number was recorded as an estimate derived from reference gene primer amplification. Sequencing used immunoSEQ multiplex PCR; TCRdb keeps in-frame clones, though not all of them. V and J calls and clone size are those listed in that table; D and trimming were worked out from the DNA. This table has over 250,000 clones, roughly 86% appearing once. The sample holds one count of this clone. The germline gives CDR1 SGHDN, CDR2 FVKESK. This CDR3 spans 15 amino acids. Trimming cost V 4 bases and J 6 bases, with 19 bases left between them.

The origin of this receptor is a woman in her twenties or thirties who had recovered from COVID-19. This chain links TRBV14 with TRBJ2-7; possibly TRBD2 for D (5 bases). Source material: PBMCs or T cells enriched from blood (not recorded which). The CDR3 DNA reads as TGTGCCAGCAGCCCCCTGGAGGTAGGACCTCTCGAGCAGTACTTC. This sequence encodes CASSPLEVGPLEQYF.